This TCR beta chain stems from a study of T-cell memory formation after mild COVID-19. Study summary: TCR clusters mostly belonged to single donors.

A single record per CDR3 protein comes from TCRdb applying MiXCR to the 5' RACE reads. The sample carries 55,000 to 70,000 distinct CDR3 sequences, roughly a quarter recorded once. V lost 2 bases, J lost 7 bases, and 7 bases stayed unmatched. This CDR3 spans 14 amino acids. CDR1 and CDR2 from the germline V gene are SGHTA and FQGNSA. This clonotype was counted only a few times. Its antigen is not identified. Study results and limitations: CD4+ contracting clones were mainly CM and EM; CD8+ ones, EMRA. The authors left the SARS-CoV-2 specificity of second-wave clones peaking on day 37 unconfirmed.

The sequenced sample consisted of PBMCs or a T cell subset sorted from them (not recorded which). The source of this sequence is a man in his late teens or twenties who had mild COVID-19 (a few samples of this study predate the infection). Cell type and time point are not known. The V call is TRBV7-2, the J call TRBJ2-7; 8 positions agree with TRBD1. The CDR3 sequence is CASSLFGRGHEQYF. The CDR3 coding sequence is TGTGCCAGCAGCTTATTTGGCAGGGGGCATGAGCAGTACTTC.